The 17 T cell receptor beta chains below were found in one sample sequenced in a study of metastatic and nonmetastatic thyroid tumors. TCRdb reanalyzed the PCR reads with MiXCR. The sample contains around 31,000 clones, about a sixth of which appear only once. Thyroid surgery was preceded by no treatment in any patient. The sequencing input was blood. The receptor set was obtained from a female donor with papillary thyroid cancer or a benign thyroid nodule (not recorded which). Some clones in this sample may be carry-over from other donors' samples.

This clone was recorded at least ten times. This chain connects TRBV29-1 to TRBJ1-1; no clear D. The V end was cut by 7 bases, the J end by 1 base, with 7 bases between. Looked up from germline, CDR1 is SQVTM and CDR2 is ANQGSEA. The CDR3 is 11 amino acids. Here the CDR3 reads CSGRENTEAFF. The CDR3 nucleotides read TGCAGCGGCCGGGAGAACACTGAAGCTTTCTTT.

This clone was observed many times. Within the sample, other DNA sequences also encode this same CDR3. V usage is TRBV20-1 and J usage is TRBJ2-2; 7 nucleotides match TRBD2. The CDR3 runs to 15 residues. V dropped 0 bases and J dropped 6; count of bases not matched to a gene: 7. Per germline, CDR1 DFQATT and CDR2 SNEGSKA (reference sequence). In DNA, the CDR3 is TGCAGTGCTAGAGATGGGACTATCTCATCCGGGGAGCTGTTTTTT. Its protein is CSARDGTISSGELFF.

On this clone: The junction departs from the called germline gene at one end, perhaps through a read error. DNA of the CDR3: TGTGCCACCAGTCGGTACAATGAACAGTTATTC. As protein: CATSRYNEQLF. V usage is TRBV24-1 and J usage is TRBJ2-1; D remains ambiguous. The CDR3 loop spans 11 amino acids. CDR1 is KGHDR and CDR2 is SFDVKD in the germline V gene.

At least ten counts were recorded for this clone. The chain employs TRBV4-1 and TRBJ2-6; D may be TRBD1 or TRBD2 (5 bases each). The germline V gene has CDR1 MGHRA and CDR2 YSYEKL. There are 16 residues in the CDR3. Trimming took off 4 bases at V and 2 bases at J, with 12 bases between the two ends. CDR3 nucleotide sequence: TGCGCCAGCAGCCCCTATCTGGGGGCTGGGGCCAACGTCCTGACTTTC. The encoded protein is CASSPYLGAGANVLTF.

Turning to this clone: A read error may explain this, as a much larger clone is one base away. V and J are TRBV5-4 and TRBJ2-7, with D tentatively TRBD2 (7 bases). Germline loops: CDR1 SGHNT, CDR2 YYREEE (reference sequence). The CDR3 has 18 amino acids. The V end lost 2 bases, the J end lost 3 bases, and 24 bases lay between the germline ends. DNA of the CDR3: TGTGCCAGCAGCTTTGCACAGGGCTACCAGACGGGAGGCTACGAGCAGTACTTC. Encoded protein: CASSFAQGYQTGGYEQYF.

The chain employs TRBV20-1 and TRBJ2-5; D perhaps matches TRBD2 (7 bases). CDR3 length: 14 residues. CDR1 and CDR2 (germline): DFQATT, SNEGSKA (reference sequence). The V and J ends lost 0 bases and 5 bases respectively, with 13 bases between them. As DNA, the CDR3 is TGCAGTGCTAGAGAAGGTGGGAGGGGGGAGACCCAGTACTTC. Protein: CSAREGGRGETQYF.

The rearrangement links TRBV28 to TRBJ1-2; 7 bases line up with TRBD1. Germline loops: CDR1 MDHEN, CDR2 SYDVKM. With 5 bases clipped from V and 8 bases from J, the junction kept 8 bases outside the gene matches. This CDR3 has 13 residues. The DNA for the CDR3 is TGTGCCAGCAGTCCAAGGACAGGCAGGGGCTACACCTTC. Translating it yields CASSPRTGRGYTF.

This clone was seen many times. The chain joins TRBV28 to TRBJ1-4; D remains ambiguous. Trimming pared 6 bases from V and 7 bases from J, leaving 6 bases between. CDR1 and CDR2 (germline): MDHEN, SYDVKM. The CDR3 is made up of 11 amino acids. The CDR3 sequence: CASSKFEKLFF. CDR3 sequence (DNA): TGTGCCAGCAGCAAATTTGAAAAACTGTTTTTT.

In this sample, this clone is medium-sized. The V call is TRBV28, the J call TRBJ1-5, with TRBD1 as a possible D gene (6 bases). CDR1 MDHEN and CDR2 SYDVKM come from the germline V gene. This CDR3 is built from 12 residues. V lost 8 bases, J lost 6 bases, and 11 bases lay in between. The CDR3 DNA follows: TGTGCCAGCTTAGGGGGGGCTCAGCCCCAGCATTTT. This codes for CASLGGAQPQHF.

The rearrangement uses TRBV9 and TRBJ1-6; D not resolved. V was clipped by 7 bases and J by 6 bases, with 8 bases between them. The CDR3 runs 12 residues. The germline V gene has CDR1 SGDLS and CDR2 YYNGEE. The CDR3 is CASGGSNSPLHF. The CDR3 DNA reads as TGTGCCAGCGGAGGTTCTAATTCACCCCTCCACTTT.

This rearrangement joins TRBV6-5 to TRBJ2-1; 9 nucleotides line up with TRBD2. The ends lost 4 bases at V and 10 bases at J; junction bases unmatched: 14. The CDR3 consists of 16 residues. Germline V gives CDR1 MNHEY, CDR2 SVGAGI. CDR3: CASSLRRLSRGGEQFF. The CDR3 DNA follows: TGTGCCAGCAGTTTAAGACGTCTTTCGCGGGGGGGGGAGCAGTTCTTC.

This clone came up many times. This chain connects TRBV5-1 to TRBJ1-1; 8 bases match TRBD1. In germline, CDR1 is SGHRS, CDR2 YFSETQ. Unmatched junction bases numbered 8, after V lost 0 bases and J lost 7 bases. This CDR3 spans 15 amino acids. The CDR3 is CASSLGTGGEGEAFF. The CDR3 nucleotides are TGCGCCAGCAGCTTGGGCACAGGGGGAGAGGGTGAAGCTTTCTTT.

This clone occurred many times. This rearrangement joins TRBV28 to TRBJ2-3; TRBD1 agrees at 9 bases. V was clipped by 3 bases and J by 2 bases; unmatched bases: 9. This CDR3 is 17 amino acids long. Germline V gives CDR1 MDHEN, CDR2 SYDVKM. The CDR3 loop is CASSLWDRVSLTDTQYF. CDR3 DNA: TGTGCCAGCAGTTTGTGGGACAGGGTATCCCTCACAGATACGCAGTATTTT.

The table lists this clone with a few counts. This chain uses TRBV6-6 with TRBJ2-7, with no clear D. CDR3 size: 17 residues. Per germline, CDR1 MNHNY and CDR2 SVGAGI (reference sequence). The ends were cut back, 2 bases at V and 1 base at J, with 18 bases in the middle. CDR3 DNA sequence: TGTGCCAGCAGTTACGGTCCTTCAGGCGCAAGGTCCTACGAGCAGTACTTC. Its protein product is CASSYGPSGARSYEQYF.

This clone has at least ten counts. The sample carries other DNA sequences with the same CDR3. The rearrangement joins TRBV11-2 to TRBJ2-4; 9 nucleotides align to TRBD2. V lost 1 base to trimming and J lost 8 bases; unmatched junction nucleotides: 18. This CDR3 is 19 amino acids long. CDR1 and CDR2 (germline): SGHAT, FQNNGV. CDR3 coding DNA: TGTGCCAGCAGCTTAGTCGTGGGGGGCAGGGGACTAGCAGGGGACATTCAGTACTTC. This translates into CASSLVVGGRGLAGDIQYF.

This clone occurred many times. The CDR3 sequence: CASSLGLAGGRDTQYF. The CDR3 DNA follows: TGCGCCAGCAGCTTGGGGCTAGCGGGGGGGCGAGATACGCAGTATTTT. The gene calls are TRBV5-1 and TRBJ2-3; TRBD2 matches at 12 bases. V shed 0 bases and J 5 bases; nucleotides not matched to a gene: 4. The germline CDR1 and CDR2 sequences are SGHRS and YFSETQ. The CDR3 consists of 16 residues.

This clone is judged medium-sized. The chain is built from TRBV6-9 and TRBJ1-5; D is perhaps TRBD1 (5 bases). The CDR3 spans 14 residues. V was pared by 5 bases and J by 4 bases, with 12 bases between. CDR1 and CDR2 (germline): MNHGY, SVAAGI. DNA for the CDR3: TGTGCCAGCAGTGACACGGGACGTAATCAGCCCCAGCATTTT. Translated: CASSDTGRNQPQHF.